Listed below are T cell receptor beta chains from one sample, sequenced in a study of T and B cells in COVID-19 patients. MiXCR, run by TCRdb on the multiplex PCR reads, gives a single entry per CDR3 protein. Among some 13,000 distinct CDR3 sequences listed, about 25% were seen once. The sequenced material came from blood. These receptors all come from a human donor who had recovered from COVID-19. Both conserved end residues are part of each CDR3. A D gene is named only where the DNA matches it firmly. Clone sizes are given selectively: once, few, many, or a class where the clone is expanded.

clone_size	j_call	d_call	v_call	cdr3_aa	cdr3_nt
NA	TRBJ2-3	NA	TRBV7-2	CASSLGRHLSTDTQYF	TGTGCCAGCAGCTTAGGTCGCCACCTGAGCACAGATACGCAGTATTTT
few	TRBJ1-2	TRBD1	TRBV5-8	CASRPGQQPGGYTF	TGTGCCAGCAGACCGGGACAGCAACCTGGGGGCTACACCTTC
NA	TRBJ2-1	NA	TRBV11-1	CASRPSGPRGMNEQFF	TGTGCCAGCAGGCCCAGCGGTCCCAGGGGAATGAATGAGCAGTTCTTC
NA	TRBJ1-2	NA	TRBV6-5	CASSYTGAASGYTF	TGTGCCAGCAGTTATACTGGGGCAGCTTCTGGCTACACCTTC
NA	TRBJ2-2	TRBD2	TRBV7-9	CASRSTSGGAYTGELFF	TGTGCCAGCAGGTCCACTAGCGGGGGGGCTTACACCGGGGAGCTGTTTTTT
NA	TRBJ2-1	NA	TRBV7-9	CASSLQGRDPEQFF	TGTGCCAGCAGCTTACAGGGGCGGGACCCTGAGCAGTTCTTC
many	TRBJ2-7	TRBD1	TRBV15	CATSTGGQGNPYEQYF	TGTGCCACCAGCACGGGTGGACAGGGAAACCCCTACGAGCAGTACTTC
once	TRBJ2-1	NA	TRBV6-5	CVSSVVTGGQFF	TGTGTTAGCAGTGTCGTGACAGGAGGGCAGTTCTTC
NA	TRBJ2-5	TRBD1	TRBV29-1	CSVAGGATQYF	TGCAGCGTGGCAGGGGGCGCGACCCAGTACTTC
medium-sized	TRBJ2-2	NA	TRBV5-6	CASSLGGENTGELFF	TGTGCCAGCAGCTTGGGAGGGGAAAACACCGGGGAGCTGTTTTTT
few	TRBJ2-5	TRBD2	TRBV14	CASSDLEIAGGETQYF	TGTGCCAGCAGCGACTTGGAAATAGCGGGTGGAGAGACCCAGTACTTC
few	TRBJ1-1	NA	TRBV15	CATSRDRNTEAFF	TGTGCCACCAGCAGGGACAGGAACACTGAAGCTTTCTTT
once	TRBJ1-2	NA	TRBV12-3/TRBV12-4	CASSSRTEGDGYTF	TGTGCCAGCAGTTCCCGTACGGAGGGCGATGGCTACACCTTC
NA	TRBJ1-6	TRBD1	TRBV7-2	CASSPRTGENSPLHF	TGTGCCAGCAGCCCTCGGACAGGGGAAAATTCACCCCTCCACTTT
medium-sized	TRBJ2-1	TRBD1	TRBV6-1	CATIPGTGGGGFF	TGTGCCACGATCCCCGGGACAGGGGGCGGGGGGTTCTTC
medium-sized	TRBJ2-2	TRBD2	TRBV5-6	CASSLWASGNSGELFF	TGTGCCAGCAGCTTGTGGGCTAGCGGGAACTCCGGGGAGCTGTTTTTT
many	TRBJ1-1	TRBD1	TRBV19	CASSNRQGRPGAFF	TGTGCCAGTAGTAATAGACAGGGGCGGCCCGGAGCTTTCTTT
NA	TRBJ2-2	NA	TRBV12-3/TRBV12-4	CASIWGTQNTGELFF	TGTGCCAGCATATGGGGGACACAGAACACCGGGGAGCTGTTTTTT
many	TRBJ2-3	TRBD2	TRBV11-2	CASSLIRTSGNTDTQYF	TGTGCCAGCAGCTTAATAAGGACTAGCGGTAACACAGATACGCAGTATTTT
medium-sized	TRBJ2-3	NA	TRBV29-1	CSVWSLTDTQYF	TGCAGCGTTTGGTCCCTCACAGATACGCAGTATTTT
medium-sized	TRBJ2-2	NA	TRBV19	CASSQHSFPGELFF	TGTGCCAGTAGTCAACACTCCTTTCCCGGGGAGCTGTTTTTT
few	TRBJ2-7	NA	TRBV13	CASSLGSGYEQYF	TGTGCCAGCAGCTTAGGCTCCGGATACGAGCAGTACTTC